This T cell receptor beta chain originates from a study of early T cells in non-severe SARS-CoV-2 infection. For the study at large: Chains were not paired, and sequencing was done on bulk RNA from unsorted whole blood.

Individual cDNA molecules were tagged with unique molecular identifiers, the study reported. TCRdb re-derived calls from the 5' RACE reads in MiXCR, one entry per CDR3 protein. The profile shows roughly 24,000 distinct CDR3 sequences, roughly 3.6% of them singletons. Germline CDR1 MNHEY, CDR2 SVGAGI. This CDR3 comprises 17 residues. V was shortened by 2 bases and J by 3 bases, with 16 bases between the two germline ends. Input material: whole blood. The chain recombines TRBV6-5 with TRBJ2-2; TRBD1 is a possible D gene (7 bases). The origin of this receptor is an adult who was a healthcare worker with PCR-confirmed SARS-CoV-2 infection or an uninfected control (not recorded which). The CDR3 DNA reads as TGTGCCAGCAGTTACCCGGAGGGGGCCCCACACACCGGGGAGCTGTTTTTT. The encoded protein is CASSYPEGAPHTGELFF.